A selection of T cell receptor beta chains follows, all from one sample in a study of cytotoxic CD8 clonotypes in ibrutinib-treated CLL. Data came from immunoSEQ multiplex PCR; TCRdb stores just in-frame clones and leaves some out. The profile shows almost 85,000 clones, roughly 86% of them singletons. The sample in question was PBMCs, obtained before ibrutinib treatment. The receptor source for this set is a human donor with chronic lymphocytic leukemia. CDR3s include the opening cysteine and the closing phenylalanine or tryptophan.

v_gene: TRBV30; CDR3aa: CAWSGKGRFGNTIYF
v_gene: TRBV7-9; CDR3aa: CASSRYGLAGGDRADTQYF
v_gene: TRBV9; CDR3aa: CASSVEGAQAGGPYNEQFF
v_gene: TRBV28; CDR3aa: CASSLLSGGEAFF
v_gene: TRBV7-9; CDR3aa: CASSFWGGTEAFF
v_gene: TRBV5-1; CDR3aa: CASSLHLMVDSNEQFF
v_gene: TRBV19; CDR3aa: CASRTERGQPQHF
v_gene: TRBV10-3; CDR3aa: CAISELVGLETQYF
v_gene: TRBV12-5; CDR3aa: CASGLVRDTSSYNEQFF
v_gene: TRBV10-3; CDR3aa: CATGGGGGDEQYF
v_gene: TRBV29-1; CDR3aa: CGTLQNRNTGELFF
v_gene: TRBV7-8; CDR3aa: CASSFRSGTGAPNSYNEQFF
v_gene: TRBV11-2; CDR3aa: CASSLDHSETQYF
v_gene: TRBV11-3; CDR3aa: CASSSLYSSGVAGELFF
v_gene: TRBV5-7; CDR3aa: CASSLGQGSSYNEQFF
v_gene: TRBV7-6; CDR3aa: CASSSGLAENEYEQYF
v_gene: TRBV14; CDR3aa: CASSQERRTEQFF
v_gene: TRBV9; CDR3aa: CASSVGAETNTIYF
v_gene: TRBV15; CDR3aa: CATSREAGPFQETQYF
v_gene: TRBV7-8; CDR3aa: CASGGRTGVSYEQYF
v_gene: TRBV14; CDR3aa: CASSQDRGRVFF
v_gene: TRBV2; CDR3aa: CASILSGVYEQYF
v_gene: TRBV7-3; CDR3aa: CASRTNCTERRKTGELFF
v_gene: TRBV30; CDR3aa: CAWRGQPNQPQHF
v_gene: TRBV30; CDR3aa: CAWSKWVQGHTGELFF